What follows describes a single T cell receptor (beta chain). The record originates from a study of identifying expanded T cells in peripheral blood. Method: immunoSEQ multiplex PCR; TCRdb's copy keeps in-frame clones and lacks some. The sample holds under 70,000 clones, more than 70% seen once. This CDR3 is 13 amino acids long. Trimming left V 3 bases short and J 3 bases short, with 7 bases between. The germline CDR1 and CDR2 sequences are SGHRS and YFSETQ. This TCR was sampled from a person aged 18 to 70 in good health. The specimen was blood. This sequence joins TRBV5-1 and TRBJ2-1, with a weak D call TRBD1 (6 bases). CDR3 coding DNA: TGCGCCAGCAGCTGGGACATCTACAATGAGCAGTTCTTC. This encodes CASSWDIYNEQFF.